This TCR beta chain was sequenced in a study of shared clonotypes between healthy human individuals. The sorted-subset replicate PCRs were given about 210 ng DNA, which is approximately 30,000 T cell genomes. Data came from immunoSEQ multiplex PCR; TCRdb stores just in-frame clones and leaves some out. Of millions of clones listed, roughly nine tenths are singletons. Recent acute infections and vaccinations were absent in the healthy HIV-negative adult donors. Nashville, Tennessee was home to all donors, each a Caucasian adult. The length of the CDR3 is 17 residues. Germline V lookup: CDR1 MDHEN, CDR2 SYDVKM. The ends lost 5 bases at V and 3 bases at J; junction bases unmatched: 13.

The sequenced material came from naive CD4+ T cells sorted from blood. The subset here: CD45RA+ positively selected. The sequence was collected from a man between 18 and 29 years old in good health. The chain couples TRBV28 to TRBJ2-5; 9 bases match TRBD2. This chain's CDR3 is CASSPHFERGEKETQYF. The DNA for the CDR3 is TGTGCCAGCAGTCCCCATTTCGAGCGGGGGGAAAAAGAGACCCAGTACTTC.